These T cell receptor beta chains were read from a single sample in a study of shared clonotypes between healthy human individuals. The data were produced by immunoSEQ multiplex PCR, yet TCRdb's version contains in-frame clones alone and is incomplete. The profile shows 900,000 to 1,200,000 clones, around 78% of them singletons. Sequencing was done on a sample of memory CD4+ T cells from PBMCs. These receptors came from a man aged 18 to 30 in good health. Some clones in this sample may be carry-over from other donors' samples. The CDR3 runs from the conserved cysteine through the conserved F or W. A D gene is named only where the DNA matches it firmly. The size entry is marked missing in some rows and otherwise reads once, few, many or a size class.

v_gene: TRBV7-3; d_gene: TRBD2; abundance: -; j_gene: TRBJ2-7; CDR3aa: CASSQASGSQYEQYF; CDR3nt: TGTGCCAGCAGTCAAGCTAGCGGGAGTCAGTACGAGCAGTACTTC
v_gene: TRBV5-1; d_gene: -; abundance: -; j_gene: TRBJ2-3; CDR3aa: CASSFGNSQKDTQYF; CDR3nt: TGCGCCAGCAGCTTTGGTAACAGTCAGAAAGATACGCAGTATTTT
v_gene: TRBV11-1; d_gene: -; abundance: once; j_gene: TRBJ2-1; CDR3aa: CASSPRDSRRGNEQFF; CDR3nt: TGTGCCAGCAGCCCTCGGGACTCCCGTCGGGGCAATGAGCAGTTCTTC
v_gene: TRBV6-6; d_gene: TRBD1; abundance: -; j_gene: TRBJ2-7; CDR3aa: CASSPQGADRANEQYF; CDR3nt: TGTGCCAGCAGCCCACAGGGTGCGGACAGGGCCAACGAGCAGTACTTC
v_gene: TRBV2; d_gene: -; abundance: -; j_gene: TRBJ2-1; CDR3aa: CASSGANPSGEQFF; CDR3nt: TGTGCCAGCAGTGGAGCGAACCCCTCGGGTGAGCAGTTCTTC
v_gene: TRBV11-2; d_gene: TRBD2; abundance: -; j_gene: TRBJ2-5; CDR3aa: CASSPGLKETQYF; CDR3nt: TGTGCCAGCAGCCCGGGACTAAAAGAGACCCAGTACTTC
v_gene: TRBV29-1; d_gene: -; abundance: -; j_gene: TRBJ1-2; CDR3aa: CSVETGRGYTF; CDR3nt: TGCAGCGTTGAGACGGGTAGAGGCTACACCTTC
v_gene: TRBV5-3; d_gene: -; abundance: -; j_gene: TRBJ2-7; CDR3aa: CARSARGGEQYF; CDR3nt: TGTGCCAGAAGCGCGAGGGGGGGCGAGCAGTACTTC
v_gene: TRBV11-3; d_gene: -; abundance: -; j_gene: TRBJ2-5; CDR3aa: CASSSRSGSETQYF; CDR3nt: TGTGCCAGCAGCTCCAGGTCGGGTTCGGAGACCCAGTACTTC
v_gene: TRBV28; d_gene: -; abundance: -; j_gene: TRBJ1-2; CDR3aa: CASSWGVYGYTF; CDR3nt: TGTGCCAGCAGTTGGGGGGTCTATGGCTACACCTTC
v_gene: TRBV7-8; d_gene: -; abundance: -; j_gene: TRBJ1-3; CDR3aa: CASSYQIISPGFGGNTIYF; CDR3nt: TGTGCCAGCAGTTACCAAATAATCTCTCCCGGGTTTGGCGGAAACACCATATATTTT
v_gene: TRBV15; d_gene: -; abundance: -; j_gene: TRBJ1-1; CDR3aa: CATSRVSRGNTEAFF; CDR3nt: TGTGCCACCAGCAGAGTCAGCAGGGGGAACACTGAAGCTTTCTTT
v_gene: TRBV19; d_gene: TRBD1; abundance: -; j_gene: TRBJ1-5; CDR3aa: CASKPGQGRVNTFGNQPQHF; CDR3nt: TGTGCCAGTAAACCGGGACAGGGCCGAGTCAACACATTCGGCAATCAGCCCCAGCATTTT
v_gene: TRBV5-5; d_gene: -; abundance: -; j_gene: TRBJ2-5; CDR3aa: CASSDRDPAGTQYF; CDR3nt: TGTGCCAGCAGCGACCGGGACCCAGCGGGGACCCAGTACTTC
v_gene: TRBV4-1; d_gene: -; abundance: -; j_gene: TRBJ1-5; CDR3aa: CASSQDGLGVGGNQPQHF; CDR3nt: TGCGCCAGCAGCCAAGATGGGTTGGGGGTCGGGGGCAATCAGCCCCAGCATTTT
v_gene: TRBV27; d_gene: -; abundance: -; j_gene: TRBJ2-1; CDR3aa: CASSALGNRDGTNEQFF; CDR3nt: TGTGCCAGCAGTGCCTTGGGGAACCGGGACGGGACCAATGAGCAGTTCTTC
v_gene: TRBV10-3; d_gene: TRBD1; abundance: -; j_gene: TRBJ2-7; CDR3aa: CAISGQGAYEQYF; CDR3nt: TGTGCCATCAGTGGACAGGGAGCCTACGAGCAGTACTTC
v_gene: TRBV7-3; d_gene: -; abundance: few; j_gene: TRBJ1-1; CDR3aa: CASSRDPGRGTEAFF; CDR3nt: TGTGCCAGCAGCCGGGACCCGGGAAGGGGCACTGAAGCTTTCTTT
v_gene: TRBV6-5; d_gene: -; abundance: -; j_gene: TRBJ1-3; CDR3aa: CASSSISGNTIYF; CDR3nt: TGTGCCAGCAGTTCCATCTCTGGAAACACCATATATTTT
v_gene: TRBV14; d_gene: TRBD2; abundance: -; j_gene: TRBJ2-1; CDR3aa: CASSRALAGGFGEQFF; CDR3nt: TGTGCCAGCAGTCGAGCTCTAGCGGGTGGCTTCGGTGAGCAGTTCTTC
v_gene: TRBV29-1; d_gene: TRBD1; abundance: -; j_gene: TRBJ2-7; CDR3aa: CSGGQGFYEQYF; CDR3nt: TGCAGCGGAGGACAGGGGTTCTACGAGCAGTACTTC
v_gene: TRBV29-1; d_gene: -; abundance: -; j_gene: TRBJ1-4; CDR3aa: CSGSQDPNEKLFF; CDR3nt: TGCAGCGGCTCACAGGACCCTAATGAAAAACTGTTTTTT
v_gene: TRBV2; d_gene: TRBD1; abundance: -; j_gene: TRBJ2-7; CDR3aa: CASSRDSYEQYF; CDR3nt: TGTGCCAGCAGCAGGGACAGCTACGAGCAGTACTTC
v_gene: TRBV2; d_gene: TRBD1; abundance: many; j_gene: TRBJ1-1; CDR3aa: CASSDPGGQGGGAFF; CDR3nt: TGTGCCAGCAGTGACCCGGGGGGACAGGGTGGTGGAGCTTTCTTT
v_gene: TRBV29-1; d_gene: -; abundance: -; j_gene: TRBJ2-1; CDR3aa: CSVDRRDAGSYNEQFF; CDR3nt: TGCAGCGTTGACAGGCGGGACGCCGGCTCCTACAATGAGCAGTTCTTC
v_gene: TRBV10-1; d_gene: -; abundance: -; j_gene: TRBJ1-1; CDR3aa: CASGSQSQAFF; CDR3nt: TGCGCCAGCGGGTCCCAGTCGCAAGCTTTCTTT
v_gene: TRBV2; d_gene: -; abundance: -; j_gene: TRBJ1-1; CDR3aa: CASSELMNTEAFF; CDR3nt: TGTGCCAGCAGTGAGTTGATGAACACTGAAGCTTTCTTT
v_gene: TRBV9; d_gene: -; abundance: -; j_gene: TRBJ2-2; CDR3aa: CASSTRAPGVPGELFF; CDR3nt: TGTGCCAGCTCAACCCGAGCGCCGGGGGTCCCCGGGGAGCTGTTTTTT
v_gene: TRBV11-2; d_gene: -; abundance: few; j_gene: TRBJ1-1; CDR3aa: CASSQDLMNTEAFF; CDR3nt: TGTGCCAGCAGCCAAGACCTCATGAACACTGAAGCTTTCTTT
v_gene: TRBV6-5; d_gene: TRBD2; abundance: -; j_gene: TRBJ2-3; CDR3aa: CASRGGSAADTQYF; CDR3nt: TGTGCCAGCAGGGGAGGGAGTGCAGCAGATACGCAGTATTTT
v_gene: TRBV7-3; d_gene: -; abundance: once; j_gene: TRBJ1-2; CDR3aa: CASSPDLGRTHGYTF; CDR3nt: TGTGCCAGCAGCCCAGATCTCGGACGGACTCATGGCTACACCTTC
v_gene: TRBV6-1; d_gene: -; abundance: -; j_gene: TRBJ1-1; CDR3aa: CASSFRQVGPTEAFF; CDR3nt: TGTGCCAGCAGTTTCCGACAGGTCGGACCCACTGAAGCTTTCTTT
v_gene: TRBV7-9; d_gene: -; abundance: -; j_gene: TRBJ2-2; CDR3aa: CASSLETGLGELFF; CDR3nt: TGTGCCAGCAGCTTAGAGACAGGTCTCGGGGAGCTGTTTTTT
v_gene: TRBV9; d_gene: -; abundance: -; j_gene: TRBJ1-1; CDR3aa: CASSVDSGGWTEAFF; CDR3nt: TGTGCCAGCAGCGTAGATTCGGGGGGCTGGACTGAAGCTTTCTTT
v_gene: TRBV6-5; d_gene: -; abundance: -; j_gene: TRBJ1-2; CDR3aa: CASSYDSSGYTF; CDR3nt: TGTGCCAGCAGTTATGACAGTTCGGGCTACACCTTC
v_gene: TRBV28; d_gene: -; abundance: few; j_gene: TRBJ1-5; CDR3aa: CASRPISMSNQPQHF; CDR3nt: TGTGCCAGCAGGCCGATTTCGATGAGCAATCAGCCCCAGCATTTT
v_gene: TRBV4-1; d_gene: -; abundance: -; j_gene: TRBJ1-3; CDR3aa: CASSQGLVGSSGNTIYF; CDR3nt: TGCGCCAGCAGCCAAGGGTTAGTAGGGTCTTCTGGAAACACCATATATTTT
v_gene: TRBV6-1; d_gene: -; abundance: -; j_gene: TRBJ2-7; CDR3aa: CASRLSLAPGYEQYF; CDR3nt: TGTGCCAGCAGGCTATCACTAGCTCCGGGCTACGAGCAGTACTTC
v_gene: TRBV7-9; d_gene: -; abundance: -; j_gene: TRBJ1-1; CDR3aa: CASSLEGGTEAFF; CDR3nt: TGTGCCAGCAGCTTAGAAGGGGGCACTGAAGCTTTCTTT
v_gene: TRBV28; d_gene: -; abundance: -; j_gene: TRBJ1-1; CDR3aa: CASIRVPGEAFF; CDR3nt: TGTGCCAGCATTAGGGTACCCGGGGAAGCTTTCTTT
v_gene: TRBV28; d_gene: -; abundance: -; j_gene: TRBJ1-3; CDR3aa: CASSPTRQYNGNTIYF; CDR3nt: TGTGCCAGCAGTCCCACCAGACAGTATAATGGAAACACCATATATTTT
v_gene: TRBV5-4; d_gene: -; abundance: -; j_gene: TRBJ1-2; CDR3aa: CASSFSYYGYTF; CDR3nt: TGTGCCAGCAGCTTCTCGTACTATGGCTACACCTTC
v_gene: TRBV27; d_gene: TRBD1; abundance: -; j_gene: TRBJ2-7; CDR3aa: CASSPTGGFYEQYF; CDR3nt: TGTGCCAGCAGCCCCACAGGGGGCTTCTACGAGCAGTACTTC
v_gene: TRBV10-1; d_gene: -; abundance: -; j_gene: TRBJ1-1; CDR3aa: CASSHSLTEAFF; CDR3nt: TGCGCCAGCAGCCACAGCCTCACTGAAGCTTTCTTT
v_gene: TRBV2; d_gene: -; abundance: few; j_gene: TRBJ1-5; CDR3aa: CASTQDYNQPQHF; CDR3nt: TGTGCCAGCACCCAGGACTACAATCAGCCCCAGCATTTT
v_gene: TRBV7-2; d_gene: -; abundance: -; j_gene: TRBJ2-3; CDR3aa: CASSLMTLVTDTQYF; CDR3nt: TGTGCCAGCAGCTTAATGACCCTAGTAACAGATACGCAGTATTTT
v_gene: TRBV28; d_gene: TRBD2; abundance: -; j_gene: TRBJ2-7; CDR3aa: CASTLGAGVYEQYF; CDR3nt: TGTGCCAGCACCTTAGGAGCGGGAGTCTACGAGCAGTACTTC
v_gene: TRBV15; d_gene: -; abundance: -; j_gene: TRBJ2-1; CDR3aa: CATSRARTTYNEQFF; CDR3nt: TGTGCCACCAGCAGAGCTCGTACCACCTACAATGAGCAGTTCTTC
v_gene: TRBV10-1; d_gene: TRBD2; abundance: -; j_gene: TRBJ2-7; CDR3aa: CASSAGVLREQYF; CDR3nt: TGCGCCAGCTCAGCGGGGGTTTTACGCGAGCAGTACTTC
v_gene: TRBV28; d_gene: TRBD2; abundance: -; j_gene: TRBJ2-1; CDR3aa: CASLGGRTYNEQFF; CDR3nt: TGTGCCAGTTTAGGCGGGAGGACGTACAATGAGCAGTTCTTC
v_gene: TRBV14; d_gene: TRBD2; abundance: -; j_gene: TRBJ2-5; CDR3aa: CASSQELAGRYQETQYF; CDR3nt: TGTGCCAGCAGCCAAGAACTAGCGGGAAGGTACCAAGAGACCCAGTACTTC
v_gene: TRBV7-2; d_gene: TRBD2; abundance: -; j_gene: TRBJ2-5; CDR3aa: CASRLAGDRETQYF; CDR3nt: TGTGCCAGCCGACTAGCGGGAGACCGGGAGACCCAGTACTTC
v_gene: TRBV14; d_gene: TRBD1; abundance: few; j_gene: TRBJ1-2; CDR3aa: CASSQGRQGNGYTF; CDR3nt: TGTGCCAGCAGCCAAGGTCGACAGGGGAATGGCTACACCTTC